This TCR beta chain emerged from a study of patients and donors after allogeneic stem cell transplantation. The CDR3 spans 12 residues. The germline gives CDR1 ENHRY, CDR2 SYGVKD. J lost 8 bases, V lost 7 bases, and 7 bases had no gene match. Via MiXCR, TCRdb re-called the RT-PCR reads, giving one row per CDR3 protein. The repertoire consists of approximately 98,000 distinct CDR3 sequences, with approximately 35% occurring once and the leading ten covering about 27%. This clonotype came up once. The source of this sequence is a human donor who was either an allogeneic HSCT recipient or a stem cell or donor lymphocyte infusion donor (not recorded which). It is not recorded whose cells these are; they may come from a transplant donor. The V gene is TRBV10-3, the J gene TRBJ1-2; 7 bases agree with TRBD1. The sequencing input was blood, either unsorted or a sorted T cell fraction (not recorded which). CDR3 sequence: CAITTGPEGYTF. The CDR3 coding sequence is TGTGCCATCACGACAGGGCCTGAGGGCTACACCTTC.